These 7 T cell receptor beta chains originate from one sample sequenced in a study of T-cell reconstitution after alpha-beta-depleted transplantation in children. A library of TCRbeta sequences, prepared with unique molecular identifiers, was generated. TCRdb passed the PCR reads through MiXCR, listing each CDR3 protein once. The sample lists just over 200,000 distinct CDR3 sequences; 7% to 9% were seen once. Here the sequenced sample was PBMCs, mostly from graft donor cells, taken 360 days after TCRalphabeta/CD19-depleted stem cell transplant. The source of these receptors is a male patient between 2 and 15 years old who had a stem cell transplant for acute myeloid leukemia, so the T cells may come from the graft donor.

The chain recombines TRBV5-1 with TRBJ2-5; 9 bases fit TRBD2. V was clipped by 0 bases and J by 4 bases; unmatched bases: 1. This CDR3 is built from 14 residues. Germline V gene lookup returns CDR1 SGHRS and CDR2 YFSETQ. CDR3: CASSLALAGETQYF. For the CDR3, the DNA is TGCGCCAGCAGCTTGGCACTAGCGGGAGAGACCCAGTACTTC.

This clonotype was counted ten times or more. The CDR3 spells CASSLRSTSGRSNEQFF. For the CDR3, the DNA is TGTGCCAGCAGCTTACGATCCACTAGTGGGAGAAGTAATGAGCAGTTCTTC. The chain combines TRBV7-6 with TRBJ2-1; TRBD2 is a possible D gene (5 bases). The CDR3 runs 17 residues. Germline CDR1 SGHVS, CDR2 FNYEAQ. The germline V and J ends were trimmed by 2 bases and 7 bases, with 21 bases remaining between them. Variable domain in full (rest from reference TRBV7-6 and TRBJ2-1): GAGVSQSPRYKVTKRGQDVALRCDPISGHVSLYWYRQALGQGPEFLTYFNYEAQQDKSGLPNDRFSAERPEGSISTLTIQRTEQRDSAMYRCASSLRSTSGRSNEQFFGPGTRLTVL.

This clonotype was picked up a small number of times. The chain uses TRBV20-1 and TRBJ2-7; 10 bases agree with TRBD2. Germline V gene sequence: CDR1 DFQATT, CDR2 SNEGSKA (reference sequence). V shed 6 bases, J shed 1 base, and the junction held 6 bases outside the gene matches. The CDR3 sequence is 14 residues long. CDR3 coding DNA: TGCAGTGCCGCGGGACTAGCGAATTCCTACGAGCAGTACTTC. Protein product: CSAAGLANSYEQYF.

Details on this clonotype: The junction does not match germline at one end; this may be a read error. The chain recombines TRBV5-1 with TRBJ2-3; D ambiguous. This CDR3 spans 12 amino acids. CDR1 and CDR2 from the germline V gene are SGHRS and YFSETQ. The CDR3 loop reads CGSSLEQDTQYF. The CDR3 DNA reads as TGCGGCAGCAGCTTGGAGCAAGATACGCAGTATTTT.

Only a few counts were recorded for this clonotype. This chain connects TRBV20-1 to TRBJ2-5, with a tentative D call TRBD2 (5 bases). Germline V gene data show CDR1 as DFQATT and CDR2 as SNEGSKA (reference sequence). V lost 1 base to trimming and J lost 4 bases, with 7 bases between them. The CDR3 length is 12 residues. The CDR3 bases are TGCAGTGCTAGAGTACGGGGAGAGACCCAGTACTTC. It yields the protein CSARVRGETQYF.

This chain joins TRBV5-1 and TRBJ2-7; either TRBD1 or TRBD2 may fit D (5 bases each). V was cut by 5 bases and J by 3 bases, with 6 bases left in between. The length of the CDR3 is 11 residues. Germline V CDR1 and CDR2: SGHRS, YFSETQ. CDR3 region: CASRGDYEQYF. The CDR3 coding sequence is TGCGCCAGCAGGGGGGACTACGAGCAGTACTTC. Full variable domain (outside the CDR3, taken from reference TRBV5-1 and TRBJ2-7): KAGVTQTPRYLIKTRGQQVTLSCSPISGHRSVSWYQQTPGQGLQFLFEYFSETQRNKGNFPGRFSGRQFSNSRSEMNVSTLELGDSALYLCASRGDYEQYFGPGTRLTVT.

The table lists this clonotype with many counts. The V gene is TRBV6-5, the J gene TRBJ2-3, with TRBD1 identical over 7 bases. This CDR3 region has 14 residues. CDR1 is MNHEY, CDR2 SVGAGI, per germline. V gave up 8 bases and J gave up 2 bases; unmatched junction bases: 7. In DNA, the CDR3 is TGTGCCAGCCGATGGGGACAGCTCACAGATACGCAGTATTTT. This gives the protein CASRWGQLTDTQYF.